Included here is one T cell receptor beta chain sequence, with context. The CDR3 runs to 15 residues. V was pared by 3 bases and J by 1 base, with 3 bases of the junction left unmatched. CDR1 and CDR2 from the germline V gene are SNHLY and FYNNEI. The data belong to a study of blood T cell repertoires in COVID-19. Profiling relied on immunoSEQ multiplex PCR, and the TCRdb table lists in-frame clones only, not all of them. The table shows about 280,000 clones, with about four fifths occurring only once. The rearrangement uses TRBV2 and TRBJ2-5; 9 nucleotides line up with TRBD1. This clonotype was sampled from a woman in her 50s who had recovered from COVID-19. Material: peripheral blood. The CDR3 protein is CASSDGQGLQETQYF. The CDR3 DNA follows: TGTGCCAGCAGTGATGGACAGGGGCTCCAAGAGACCCAGTACTTC.